This record covers a single T cell receptor (beta chain). The sample comes from a study of blood T cell repertoires in COVID-19. On the study more broadly: PBMCs, B-cell-depleted T cells, or T cells were the source of the cDNA or gDNA that made up the material.

The assay was immunoSEQ multiplex PCR, and TCRdb's table has in-frame clones only and misses some. The repertoire consists of approximately 270,000 clones, with under 90% occurring once and the leading ten covering roughly 1.7%. Assignments of participants to cohorts depended upon their own reported clinical history. Germline CDR1 is SGHDN and CDR2 is FVKESK. Deletions cut 3 bases from V and 10 bases from J, with 7 bases between. CDR3 length: 12 amino acids. Specimen: PBMCs or T cells enriched from blood (not recorded which). This TCR was recovered from a man aged 40-50 years who had recovered from COVID-19. This chain connects TRBV14 to TRBJ1-6; no firm D call. The CDR3 DNA sequence: TGTGCCAGCAGCCAGTCACACTCACCCCTCCACTTT. Translation: CASSQSHSPLHF.